The clone carrying this T cell receptor (beta chain) was detected only once. The data belong to a study of blood T cell repertoires in COVID-19. The overall study: T cells, B-cell-depleted T cells, or PBMCs provided the cDNA or gDNA that served as material.

Germline V gene sequence: CDR1 MNHEY, CDR2 SMNVEV (reference sequence). V dropped 2 bases and J dropped 5; count of bases not matched to a gene: 12. The CDR3 has 17 amino acids. How the authors handled the data: From reference gene primer amplification, estimates of nucleated cell counts were derived. Here immunoSEQ multiplex PCR was the method, and the copy in TCRdb shows in-frame clones only, minus some. V and J calls and clone size come straight from that table; D and trimming were deduced from the DNA. The sample consists of about 210,000 clones, around four fifths of them appearing once. The sequence came from a woman in her forties or fifties with acute or convalescent COVID-19. The chain carries TRBV27 and TRBJ2-1; 7 positions agree with TRBD1. Sequencing was performed on peripheral blood. CDR3 in DNA: TGTGCCAGCAGTTTACAGCCCAGGGGGTTGGGTAACAATGAGCAGTTCTTC. This encodes CASSLQPRGLGNNEQFF.